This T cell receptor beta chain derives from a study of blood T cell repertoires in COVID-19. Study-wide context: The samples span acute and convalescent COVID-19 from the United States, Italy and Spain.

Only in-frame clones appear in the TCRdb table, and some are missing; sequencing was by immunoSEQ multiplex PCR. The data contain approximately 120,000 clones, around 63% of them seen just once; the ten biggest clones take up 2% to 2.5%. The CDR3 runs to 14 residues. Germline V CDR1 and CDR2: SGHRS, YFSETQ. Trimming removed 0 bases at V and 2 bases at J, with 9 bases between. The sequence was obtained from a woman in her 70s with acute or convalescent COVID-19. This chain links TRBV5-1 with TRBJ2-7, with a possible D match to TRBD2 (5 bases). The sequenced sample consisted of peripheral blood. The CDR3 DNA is TGCGCCAGCAGCTTGGGCGCCGGGACCTACGAGCAGTACTTC. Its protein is CASSLGAGTYEQYF.